One and the same sample provided the 11 T cell receptor beta chains below, sequenced in a study of blood T cell repertoires in COVID-19 (dated by TCRdb to about 2020). The library was produced with the immunoSEQ multiplex PCR assay. Here the immuneACCESS table is served through TCRdb, limited to in-frame sequences with V and J called. Missing clones are a known gap in these copies; in checked studies unresolved V genes cover under half, and the rest lacks a known reason. Within this sample are around 200,000 clones, with around 81% of them counted one time only. Around 2.4% of the sample is taken by the ten largest. Sequences were obtained from peripheral blood. These receptors originate from a human donor with acute or convalescent COVID-19. The donor label of this sample is uncertain.

The chain couples TRBV6-5 to TRBJ2-7, with 10 bases identical to TRBD2. The junction had 7 bases not matched to a gene; V was cut back by 5 bases and J by 3 bases. CDR1 is MNHEY, CDR2 SVGAGI, per germline. There are 15 residues in the CDR3. CDR3 DNA sequence: TGTGCCAGCAGTCAGGGACTAGCGCATAGCTACGAGCAGTACTTC. Amino acids: CASSQGLAHSYEQYF.

The rearrangement joins TRBV5-1 to TRBJ1-4, with D perhaps TRBD1 (5 bases). Germline V gene data show CDR1 as SGHRS and CDR2 as YFSETQ. CDR3 length: 15 amino acids. The V end lost 3 bases, the J end lost 3 bases, and 12 bases lay between the germline ends. In DNA, the CDR3 is TGCGCCAGCAGCTCCGGGGGAGCGGCTAATGAAAAACTGTTTTTT. Amino acid sequence: CASSSGGAANEKLFF.

The chain is built from TRBV3-1 (or the pseudogene TRBV3-2) and TRBJ2-1; 12 bases are a match to TRBD2. The CDR3 has 18 residues. V lost 1 base, J lost 9 bases, and 13 bases stayed unmatched. The V gene's germline CDR1 is LGHDT and CDR2 YNNKEL (reference sequence). CDR3 nucleotides: TGTGCCAGCAGCCAAGCCCCTCTAGCGGGGGGGCCCTCGGGTGAGCAGTTCTTC. As protein: CASSQAPLAGGPSGEQFF.

The table lists this clone with a few counts. J is TRBJ1-2 and V is TRBV18; maybe TRBD1 (6 bases). V lost 5 bases to trimming and J lost 7 bases, with 17 bases between them. Germline V gene sequence: CDR1 KGHSH, CDR2 LQKENI. CDR3 length: 14 amino acids. The CDR3 coding sequence is TGTGCCAGCTCAGAAGGACGGGGGGGCCTTGGCTACACCTTC. It is translated as CASSEGRGGLGYTF.

V gene TRBV27 combines with J gene TRBJ2-5; TRBD1 agrees at 7 bases. The germline V gene has CDR1 MNHEY and CDR2 SMNVEV (reference sequence). Germline trimming cut 1 base from V and 2 bases from J; bases unmatched to any gene: 4. This CDR3 contains 15 residues. Here the CDR3 DNA reads TGTGCCAGCAGTTTATTTATGACAGGGCAAGAGACCCAGTACTTC. It specifies CASSLFMTGQETQYF.

V is TRBV10-3 and J is TRBJ2-3, with 10 bases aligning to TRBD2. This CDR3 is built from 14 residues. Germline trimming cut 10 bases from V and 2 bases from J; bases unmatched to any gene: 6. Germline-derived CDR1 and CDR2 are ENHRY and SYGVKD. The DNA for the CDR3 is TGTGCCACGCGCGGGACTAGCGACACAGATACGCAGTATTTT. This gives the protein CATRGTSDTDTQYF.

V is TRBV27 and J is TRBJ2-7; 8 positions match TRBD1. J lost 6 bases, V lost 3 bases, and 7 bases had no gene match. CDR1 and CDR2 from the germline V gene are MNHEY and SMNVEV (reference sequence). This CDR3 has 14 residues. CDR3 sequence (DNA): TGTGCCAGCAGTTTTCGACAGGGGATAGGCGAGCAGTACTTC. Translated, it gives CASSFRQGIGEQYF.

In DNA form, the CDR3 reads TGTGCCAGCAGTCCAGGTGGTTACAATGAGCAGTTCTTC. Amino acid sequence: CASSPGGYNEQFF. The V gene is TRBV11-3, the J gene TRBJ2-1; D gene uncertain. This CDR3 contains 13 residues. V lost 6 bases, J lost 4 bases, and 10 bases lay in between. Germline V gives CDR1 SGHNT, CDR2 YENEEA.

The chain uses TRBV5-6 and TRBJ2-3; D perhaps matches TRBD1 (6 bases). This CDR3 region has 14 residues. The germline V and J ends were trimmed by 3 bases and 3 bases, with 11 bases remaining between them. From germline, CDR1 is SGHDT and CDR2 YYEEEE. In DNA form, the CDR3 reads TGTGCCAGCAGCTGGGGGCAGAGAACAGATACGCAGTATTTT. Protein sequence: CASSWGQRTDTQYF.

V gene TRBV5-8 combines with J gene TRBJ1-1, with 9 bases lining up with TRBD1. CDR1 is SGHTS, CDR2 YDEGEE, per germline. Unmatched junction bases numbered 5, after V lost 3 bases and J lost 5 bases. CDR3 length: 14 residues. This CDR3 is CASSYRQGETEAFF. The CDR3 nucleotides are TGTGCCAGCAGCTACCGACAGGGGGAAACTGAAGCTTTCTTT.

V and J are TRBV4-2 and TRBJ2-3, with 12 bases fitting TRBD2. This CDR3 comprises 17 residues. Germline V lookup: CDR1 LGHNA, CDR2 YNFKEQ. The junction had 6 bases not matched to a gene; V was cut back by 1 base and J by 4 bases. The DNA of the CDR3 is TGTGCCAGCAGCCAAGGCCGCCTAGCGGGGGGGCCAGATACGCAGTATTTT. It is translated as CASSQGRLAGGPDTQYF.